This TCR beta chain was retrieved from a study of metastatic and nonmetastatic thyroid tumors. Among the patients, none had received any treatment before thyroid surgery. Comments on this clone: A much bigger clone sits one base away, suggesting this may be a read error.

TCRdb re-analyzed the PCR reads using MiXCR. Of 35,000 to 50,000 clones in the sample, roughly 4% were seen once. The sequence derives from a female donor with papillary thyroid cancer or a benign thyroid nodule (not recorded which). Some clones in this sample may be carry-over from other donors' samples. Sequenced material: blood.

CDR3 sequence: CSVGVGDTEAFF. As DNA, the CDR3 is TGCAGCGTTGGGGTGGGGGATACTGAAGCTTTCTTT. The rearrangement uses TRBV29-1 and TRBJ1-1; a possible D gene is TRBD1 (5 bases). The germline V and J ends were trimmed by 4 bases and 5 bases, with 11 bases remaining between them. The CDR3 runs 12 residues. Germline V lookup: CDR1 SQVTM, CDR2 ANQGSEA.